This record concerns one T cell receptor beta chain sequence. Its antigen remains unknown. This specimen comes from a study of T-cell reconstitution after alpha-beta-depleted transplantation in children. Study conclusions and caveats: A year had passed since transplant, and T-cell counts and diversity by then came mostly from newly produced T cells.

Unique molecular identifiers were used to barcode this TCRbeta library. TCRdb reanalysed the PCR reads using MiXCR and keeps one entry per CDR3 protein. The sample carries around 450,000 distinct CDR3 sequences, approximately 42% recorded once. CDR1 and CDR2 from the germline V gene are MNHNS and SASEGT. CDR3 length: 14 amino acids. Trimming took off 6 bases at V and 3 bases at J, with 15 bases between the two ends. This chain uses TRBV6-1 with TRBJ2-7; D uncertain. Source: PBMCs, taken before TCRalphabeta/CD19-depleted stem cell transplant. The clonotype originates from a girl aged 2-10 years with aplastic anemia, due to receive a stem cell transplant. The CDR3: CASSSGFGGYEQYF. CDR3 nucleotides: TGTGCCAGCAGCTCGGGTTTCGGTGGCTACGAGCAGTACTTC.